What follows describes a single TCR beta chain. This sample was included in a study of technical replicates of blood from a handful of donors. The method was immunoSEQ multiplex PCR; TCRdb's version includes in-frame clones alone and lacks a portion of them. The data hold tens of thousands of clones, with 80% to 95% observed a single time. CDR3 size: 11 residues. With V trimmed by 1 base and J by 12 bases, 6 bases remained unmatched. Germline V gives CDR1 DFQATT, CDR2 SNEGSKA (reference sequence). The sample taken for sequencing was T cells isolated from PBMCs. The source is a human donor in good health. The V and J genes are TRBV20-1 and TRBJ2-7, with 7 bases identical to TRBD1. The CDR3 region is CSARGQQGPYF. The CDR3 DNA sequence: TGCAGTGCTAGAGGTCAACAGGGGCCGTACTTC.